The next 20 T cell receptor beta chains were all read from a single sample in a study of blood T cell repertoires in COVID-19. Sequenced by immunoSEQ multiplex PCR; TCRdb stores in-frame clones only, minus some. The repertoire consists of 150,000 to 200,000 clones, with 80% to 90% occurring once and the leading ten covering approximately 11%. The sequencing input was peripheral blood. These receptors were taken from a human donor with active or convalescent COVID-19. The donor label of this sample is uncertain.

The chain employs TRBV27 and TRBJ2-7, with unresolved D. V was pared by 2 bases and J by 5 bases, with 10 bases between. Germline CDR1 and CDR2: MNHEY and SMNVEV (reference sequence). CDR3 length equals 13 residues. This CDR3 reads CASSLLSHHEQYF. The CDR3 nucleotides are TGTGCCAGCAGTTTACTTAGCCACCACGAGCAGTACTTC.

The V and J genes are TRBV4-3 and TRBJ1-5; D gene ambiguous. The CDR3 is 14 residues long. Germline values: CDR1 LGHNA, CDR2 YSLEER. V lost 0 bases, J lost 9 bases, and 12 bases lay in between. CDR3 residues: CASSQEGGRRPQHF. In DNA, the CDR3 is TGCGCCAGCAGCCAAGAGGGCGGGAGGCGGCCCCAGCATTTT.

In this sample, this clone turned up a few times. The chain has TRBV6-2 or TRBV6-3 and TRBJ1-5; D uncertain. There are 13 residues in the CDR3. CDR1 MNHEY and CDR2 SVGEGT come from the germline V gene. Trimming took off 4 bases at V and 4 bases at J, with 8 bases between the two ends. This chain's CDR3 is CASSFRINQPQHF. CDR3 bases: TGTGCCAGCAGTTTCAGGATTAATCAGCCCCAGCATTTT.

The V gene is TRBV6-5, the J gene TRBJ1-2, with D perhaps matching TRBD1 (6 bases). Trimming took 2 bases from V and 3 from J, leaving 13 bases between them. The length of the CDR3 is 15 residues. Germline assignment: CDR1 MNHEY and CDR2 SVGAGI. The CDR3 reads CASSYTLGGDYGYTF. The CDR3 nucleotides read TGTGCCAGCAGTTACACCCTAGGGGGGGACTATGGCTACACCTTC.

V is TRBV9 and J is TRBJ2-3, with D maybe TRBD1 (6 bases). The CDR3 is made up of 14 amino acids. Germline CDR1 and CDR2: SGDLS and YYNGEE. The V end was cut by 2 bases, the J end by 4 bases, with 11 bases between. The CDR3 DNA sequence: TGTGCCAGCAGCGTTAACAGGGCGGCAGATACGCAGTATTTT. Translating gives CASSVNRAADTQYF.

The CDR3 is CASSQDAGTYEQYF. In DNA form, the CDR3 reads TGCGCCAGCAGCCAAGACGCCGGGACTTACGAGCAGTACTTC. The gene calls are TRBV4-3 and TRBJ2-7, with a tentative D call TRBD2 (6 bases). Germline values: CDR1 LGHNA, CDR2 YSLEER. Trimming took off 0 bases at V and 4 bases at J, with 10 bases between the two ends. The CDR3 sequence is 14 residues long.

V usage is TRBV5-1 and J usage is TRBJ1-6; D gene ambiguous. The CDR3 runs to 17 residues. CDR1 SGHRS and CDR2 YFSETQ come from the germline V gene. V was cut by 4 bases and J by 10 bases, with 24 bases left in between. CDR3 protein: CASSVSEGTAARSPLHF. Here the CDR3 DNA reads TGCGCCAGCAGCGTCTCAGAAGGAACTGCCGCGAGGTCACCCCTCCACTTT.

The J gene is TRBJ1-2, the V gene TRBV5-5; 9 bases line up with TRBD1. The CDR3 is made up of 16 amino acids. With V trimmed by 1 base and J by 1 base, 5 bases remained unmatched. In germline, CDR1 is SGHKS, CDR2 YYEKEE (reference sequence). The CDR3 protein is CASSLQQGAINYGYTF. Here the CDR3 DNA reads TGTGCCAGCAGCTTGCAACAGGGGGCGATTAACTATGGCTACACCTTC.

The chain has TRBV20-1 and TRBJ2-1; weak D call: TRBD2 (6 bases). This CDR3 spans 15 amino acids. The germline gives CDR1 DFQATT, CDR2 SNEGSKA (reference sequence). The V gene lost 3 bases and the J gene lost 5 bases, with 17 bases spanning the gap. The CDR3 region has the DNA TGCAGTGCTAGTCGGGCTGGGGCGGGAAACAATGAGCAGTTCTTC. This translates into CSASRAGAGNNEQFF.

This rearrangement joins TRBV11-2 to TRBJ2-1, with a weak D call TRBD2 (5 bases). The ends were cut back, 0 bases at V and 9 bases at J, with 12 bases in the middle. This CDR3 has 14 residues. From germline, CDR1 is SGHAT and CDR2 FQNNGV. DNA for the CDR3: TGTGCCAGCAGCTTAGATCGGGGTAATGGTGAGCAGTTCTTC. It yields the protein CASSLDRGNGEQFF.

This chain links TRBV28 with TRBJ2-7; D is unclear. The CDR3 has 13 residues. The germline V and J ends were trimmed by 6 bases and 0 bases, with 9 bases remaining between them. Germline V gene data show CDR1 as MDHEN and CDR2 as SYDVKM. The CDR3 DNA follows: TGTGCCAGCAGCCGGAGAAGCTCCTACGAGCAGTACTTC. Amino acid sequence: CASSRRSSYEQYF. The whole variable domain, remainder taken from reference TRBV28 and TRBJ2-7, is DVKVTQSSRYLVKRTGEKVFLECVQDMDHENMFWYRQDPGLGLRLIYFSYDVKMKEKGDIPEGYSVSREKKERFSLILESASTNQTSMYLCASSRRSSYEQYFGPGTRLTVT.

J is TRBJ2-5 and V is TRBV12-5; 13 bases line up with TRBD2. The length of the CDR3 is 16 residues. V gave up 6 bases and J gave up 5 bases; unmatched junction bases: 9. The germline CDR1 and CDR2 sequences are LGHNT and FRNRAP. In DNA, the CDR3 is TGTGCTAGTGGCCCTACTAGCGGGGGGGCCGTGGAGACCCAGTACTTC. It yields the protein CASGPTSGGAVETQYF.

V gene TRBV7-2 combines with J gene TRBJ1-5; the D gene is possibly TRBD1 (6 bases). Trimming removed 1 base at V and 0 bases at J, with 13 bases between. This CDR3 has 17 residues. Germline V gene data show CDR1 as SGHTA and CDR2 as FQGNSA. This CDR3 reads CASSLGVGGYSNQPQHF. CDR3 in DNA: TGTGCCAGCAGCTTAGGAGTAGGGGGTTATAGCAATCAGCCCCAGCATTTT.

The chain links TRBV19 to TRBJ2-1; weak D call: TRBD2 (5 bases). Trimming removed 7 bases at V and 0 bases at J, with 7 bases between. CDR1 and CDR2 (germline): LNHDA, SQIVND (reference sequence). This CDR3 contains 13 residues. CDR3 residues: CASKSGSYNEQFF. Here the CDR3 DNA reads TGTGCCAGTAAAAGCGGCTCCTACAATGAGCAGTTCTTC.

The chain employs TRBV7-2 and TRBJ1-6; tentatively, D is TRBD1 (5 bases). The CDR3 has 15 amino acids. V lost 3 bases and J lost 8, with 14 bases in between. Germline CDR1 and CDR2: SGHTA and FQGNSA. The CDR3 bases are TGTGCCAGCAGCTTTTCTAGGGGTTTCGATTCACCCCTCCACTTT. Its protein product is CASSFSRGFDSPLHF.

The CDR3 bases are TGTGCCAGCAGCTTAGTAGGAGGAACGGGGGAGCAGTACTTC. It yields the protein CASSLVGGTGEQYF. This rearrangement joins TRBV11-2 to TRBJ2-7; D might be TRBD2 (5 bases). Germline V gives CDR1 SGHAT, CDR2 FQNNGV. Trimming cost V 1 base and J 7 bases, with 14 bases left between them. The CDR3 has 14 residues.

This chain connects TRBV27 to TRBJ1-1; D perhaps matches TRBD1 (5 bases). The CDR3 has 16 amino acids. Trimming shortened V by 5 bases and J by 1 base, and 17 bases separated the two germline ends. Germline values: CDR1 MNHEY, CDR2 SMNVEV (reference sequence). The CDR3 sequence: CASSPGPGGGNTEAFF. CDR3 DNA: TGTGCCAGCAGTCCCGGTCCCGGGGGGGGGAACACTGAAGCTTTCTTT.

This chain links TRBV11-3 with TRBJ2-5; 14 bases match TRBD2. From germline, CDR1 is SGHNT and CDR2 YENEEA. The CDR3 covers 17 residues. The junction had 4 bases not matched to a gene; V was cut back by 2 bases and J by 2 bases. Here the CDR3 DNA reads TGTGCCAGCAGCTTAAGCGGGACTAGCGGGGGACAAGAGACCCAGTACTTC. This encodes CASSLSGTSGGQETQYF.

This clone has more than one count but fewer than ten. The V gene is TRBV7-3, the J gene TRBJ2-2; the match to TRBD2 covers 9 bases. Germline V gives CDR1 SGHTA, CDR2 FQGTGA. This CDR3 has 16 residues. Trimming cost V 5 bases and J 2 bases; bases outside gene matches: 6. The CDR3 DNA is TGTGCCAGCAGCCCCACTAGCGGGCTTAACACCGGGGAGCTGTTTTTT. Its translation is CASSPTSGLNTGELFF.

This chain joins TRBV10-3 and TRBJ1-1; TRBD1 matches at 10 bases. V was pared by 6 bases and J by 3 bases, with 10 bases of the junction left unmatched. Per the germline V gene, CDR1 is ENHRY and CDR2 is SYGVKD. The CDR3 runs 16 residues. The CDR3 loop is CAISPGQGGQYTEAFF. Written as DNA, the CDR3 is TGTGCCATCAGCCCTGGACAGGGGGGCCAGTACACTGAAGCTTTCTTT.